The source of this T cell receptor beta chain is a study of blood T cells in healthy people across ages. Alongside a J-beta primer mix, a sample-barcoded 5' primer served in a second PCR lasting about 7 to 12 cycles. Every cDNA molecule bore a tag from a template-switch adaptor containing 12 random nucleotides. Via MiXCR, TCRdb re-called the 5' RACE reads, giving one row per CDR3 protein. This repertoire shows under 750,000 distinct CDR3 sequences, about 45% found once; its top ten account for about 22%. As to this clonotype: The antigen is undetermined.

There are 14 residues in the CDR3. Germline CDR1 is MDHEN and CDR2 is SYDVKM. V was pared by 7 bases and J by 1 base, with 14 bases between. General study points: Since the PBMCs were unsorted, naive and antigen-experienced cells could not be conclusively compared.

Sequencing used blood. The chain employs TRBV28 and TRBJ2-7, with D perhaps TRBD1 (6 bases). The sequence derives from a man older than 75 in good health. The CDR3 sequence: CASTGGALSYEQYF. In DNA, the CDR3 is TGTGCCAGCACTGGGGGCGCATTATCCTACGAGCAGTACTTC.